The sequence of this T cell receptor (beta chain) was determined in a study of blood T cell repertoires in COVID-19. Study information: Acute and convalescent COVID-19 samples came from the United States, Italy and Spain. PBMCs, B-cell-depleted T cells, or T cells were the source of the cDNA or gDNA that made up the material.

J gave up 4 bases and V 2 bases, and 6 bases lay outside the gene matches. The CDR3 covers 16 residues. CDR1 and CDR2 from the germline V gene are MNHEY and SVGAGI. Authors' processing steps: Researchers report that nucleated cell counts were estimated from reference gene primer amplification. Data came from immunoSEQ multiplex PCR; TCRdb stores just in-frame clones and leaves some out. The DNA gave D and trimming, while V, J and clone size come from that table. The repertoire holds roughly 150,000 clones, with about 80% as singletons. The receptor was derived from an elderly woman with acute or convalescent COVID-19. The chain has TRBV6-5 and TRBJ1-2; 11 bases agree with TRBD1. Sequencing was carried out using peripheral blood. CDR3 nucleotides: TGTGCCAGCAGTTACCAAAGGACAGGGGGCTCCTATGGCTACACCTTC. Its protein product is CASSYQRTGGSYGYTF.